These T cell receptor beta chains were read from a single sample in a study of vaccination effects on CD4 cells after COVID-19. For these receptors, no antigen is known. Clones were sequenced by immunoSEQ multiplex PCR, and TCRdb holds only the in-frame ones, with some missing. The sample records 65,000 to 90,000 clones, 65% to 80% being singletons. The sample here was CD4+ T cells from PBMCs cultured without peptide, taken after COVID-19 vaccination. The receptors here all came from a human donor who received a COVID-19 vaccine. The CDR3 runs from the conserved cysteine through the conserved F or W.

>TRBV5-1|TRBJ1-6
CASRSGTDAAPLHF
>TRBV19|TRBJ2-3
CASSIAGPTDTQYF
>TRBV28|TRBJ1-2
CASSFLTGGAYGYTF
>TRBV12-5|TRBJ2-5
CASGLVPDGQTFQETQYF
>TRBV2|TRBJ1-5
CASRGGSSNQPQHF
>TRBV27|TRBJ1-6
CASSEGPSYQGSPLHF
>TRBV30|TRBJ1-1
CAQRELGTEAFF
>TRBV2|TRBJ2-1
CASRGDSYNEQFF
>TRBV5-1|TRBJ2-1
CASSGIRDRVHNEQFF
>TRBV19|TRBJ2-1
CASRGQGQFNEQFF
>TRBV6-5|TRBJ2-2
CASSYGLRGDTGELFF
>TRBV19|TRBJ1-2
CASSPGTGGFYGYTF
>TRBV28|TRBJ1-3
CASRRTAGNTIYF
>TRBV3-1/TRBV3-2|TRBJ2-3
CASSHPSGVTDTQYF
>TRBV7-9|TRBJ2-5
CASSLGTGDQETQYF
>TRBV18|TRBJ2-5
CASSPWTVFQETQYF
>TRBV29-1|TRBJ2-2
CSASGTSVFTGELFF
>TRBV5-8|TRBJ2-3
CASPSYPGSSTDTQYF
>TRBV5-1|TRBJ2-2
CASSLTGDNTGELFF
>TRBV12-3/TRBV12-4|TRBJ1-1
CASRTTGGEAFF
>TRBV7-8|TRBJ1-1
CASSREQGLDTEAFF
>TRBV30|TRBJ2-5
CAWSVGGGEETQYF
>TRBV4-1|TRBJ2-4
CASGASGGTIQYF
>TRBV7-9|TRBJ1-1
CASSSLRSMNTEAFF
>TRBV2|TRBJ1-5
CASSVEFSNQPQHF
>TRBV27|TRBJ1-5
CASSLYWTGGQPQHF
>TRBV19|TRBJ1-5
CASNNQPQHF
>TRBV3-1/TRBV3-2|TRBJ1-5
CASSPESGYSQPQHF
>TRBV6-5|TRBJ1-2
CASSYSNRGRGYGYTF
>TRBV27|TRBJ2-2
CASSLRTEGTGELFF
>TRBV12-3/TRBV12-4|TRBJ2-3
CASRLTDTQYF
>TRBV7-2|TRBJ2-3
CASSRDRGTDTQYF
>TRBV2|TRBJ1-3
CASREVRGAGNTIYF
>TRBV7-2|TRBJ2-3
CASSLEGYTQYF
>TRBV3-1/TRBV3-2|TRBJ1-1
CASSQGTEAFF
>TRBV2|TRBJ1-5
CASSEAAAGSNQPQHF
>TRBV28|TRBJ1-5
CASSPTERRNQPQHF
>TRBV2|TRBJ2-5
CASSEKTQYF
>TRBV5-1|TRBJ2-5
CASSLATGGGQETQYF
>TRBV6-6|TRBJ1-4
CASRQGIEGKLFF
>TRBV6-5|TRBJ1-2
CASSLGPNYGYTF
>TRBV5-1|TRBJ2-3
CASRKVKLGQEYTDTQYF
>TRBV7-8|TRBJ2-1
CASSLGLAGGPTEQFF